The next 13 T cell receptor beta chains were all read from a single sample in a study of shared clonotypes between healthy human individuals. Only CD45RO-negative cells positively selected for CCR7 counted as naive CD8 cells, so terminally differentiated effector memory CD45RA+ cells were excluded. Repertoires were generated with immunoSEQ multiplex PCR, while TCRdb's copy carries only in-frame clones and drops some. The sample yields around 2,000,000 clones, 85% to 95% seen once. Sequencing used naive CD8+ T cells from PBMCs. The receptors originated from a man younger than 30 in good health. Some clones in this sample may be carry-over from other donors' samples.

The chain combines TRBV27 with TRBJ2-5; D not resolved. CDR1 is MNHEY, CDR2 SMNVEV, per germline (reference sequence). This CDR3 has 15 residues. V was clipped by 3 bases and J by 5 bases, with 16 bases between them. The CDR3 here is CASSFPPPGPETQYF. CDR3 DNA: TGTGCCAGCAGTTTCCCCCCCCCGGGCCCGGAGACCCAGTACTTC.

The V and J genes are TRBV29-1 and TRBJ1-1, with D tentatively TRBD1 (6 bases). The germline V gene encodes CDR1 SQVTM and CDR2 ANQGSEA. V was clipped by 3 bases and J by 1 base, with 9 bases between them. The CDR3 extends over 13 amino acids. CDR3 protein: CSVDTTGNTEAFF. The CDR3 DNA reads TGCAGCGTTGATACGACAGGGAACACTGAAGCTTTCTTT. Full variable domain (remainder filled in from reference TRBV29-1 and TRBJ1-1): SAVISQKPSRDICQRGTSLTIQCQVDSQVTMMFWYRQQPGQSLTLIATANQGSEATYESGFVIDKFPISRPNLTFSTLTVSNMSPEDSSIYLCSVDTTGNTEAFFGQGTRLTVV.

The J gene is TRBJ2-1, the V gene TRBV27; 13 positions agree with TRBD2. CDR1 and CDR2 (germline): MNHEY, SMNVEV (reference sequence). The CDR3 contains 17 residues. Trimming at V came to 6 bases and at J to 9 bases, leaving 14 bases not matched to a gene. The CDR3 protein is CASSLPVGLAGEAEQFF. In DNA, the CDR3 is TGTGCCAGCAGCTTACCCGTAGGACTAGCGGGAGAGGCTGAGCAGTTCTTC.

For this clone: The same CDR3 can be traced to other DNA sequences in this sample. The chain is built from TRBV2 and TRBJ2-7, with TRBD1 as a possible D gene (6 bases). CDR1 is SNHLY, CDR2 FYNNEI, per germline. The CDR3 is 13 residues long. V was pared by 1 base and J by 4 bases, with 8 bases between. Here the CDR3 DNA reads TGTGCCAGCAGTGAAGGGACAGATTACGAGCAGTACTTC. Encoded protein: CASSEGTDYEQYF.

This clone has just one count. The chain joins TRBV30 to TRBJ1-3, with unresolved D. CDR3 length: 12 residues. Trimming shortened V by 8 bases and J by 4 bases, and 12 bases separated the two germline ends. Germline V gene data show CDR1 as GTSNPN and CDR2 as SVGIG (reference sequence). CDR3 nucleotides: TGTGCCGTAGGGCTTGGAGGAAACACCATATATTTT. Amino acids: CAVGLGGNTIYF.

The CDR3 protein is CAGTYSDRGPRPNTGELFF. CDR3 DNA: TGCGCCGGAACCTACTCAGACAGGGGGCCACGGCCCAACACCGGGGAGCTGTTTTTT. The chain has TRBV10-1 and TRBJ2-2, with 10 bases matching TRBD1. J gave up 2 bases and V 11 bases, and 20 bases lay outside the gene matches. This CDR3 spans 19 amino acids. Germline V gene sequence: CDR1 WNHNN, CDR2 SYGVQD (reference sequence).

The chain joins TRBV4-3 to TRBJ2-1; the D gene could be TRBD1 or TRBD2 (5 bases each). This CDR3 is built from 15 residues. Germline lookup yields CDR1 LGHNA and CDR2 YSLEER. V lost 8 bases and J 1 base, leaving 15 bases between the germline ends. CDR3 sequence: CASSKDGGSYNEQFF. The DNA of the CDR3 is TGCGCCAGCTCAAAGGATGGGGGATCCTACAATGAGCAGTTCTTC.

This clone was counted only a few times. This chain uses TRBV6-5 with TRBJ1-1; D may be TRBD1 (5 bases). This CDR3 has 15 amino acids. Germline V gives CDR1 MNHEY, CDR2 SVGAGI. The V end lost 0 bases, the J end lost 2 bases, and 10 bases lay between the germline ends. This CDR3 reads CASSYSEQGNTEAFF. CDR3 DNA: TGTGCCAGCAGTTACTCGGAGCAGGGTAACACTGAAGCTTTCTTT.

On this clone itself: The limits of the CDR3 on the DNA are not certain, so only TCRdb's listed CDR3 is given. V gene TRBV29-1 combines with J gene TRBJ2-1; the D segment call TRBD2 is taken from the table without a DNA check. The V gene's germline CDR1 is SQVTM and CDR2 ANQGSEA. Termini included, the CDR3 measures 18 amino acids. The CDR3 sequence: CRRGREGEMSSSSSGQFF.

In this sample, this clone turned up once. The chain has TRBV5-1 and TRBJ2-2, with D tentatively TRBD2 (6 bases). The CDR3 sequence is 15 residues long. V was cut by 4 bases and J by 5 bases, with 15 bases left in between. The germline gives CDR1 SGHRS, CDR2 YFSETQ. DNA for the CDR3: TGCGCCAGCAGCCCTACCGGGACTCAGACCGGGGAGCTGTTTTTT. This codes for CASSPTGTQTGELFF.

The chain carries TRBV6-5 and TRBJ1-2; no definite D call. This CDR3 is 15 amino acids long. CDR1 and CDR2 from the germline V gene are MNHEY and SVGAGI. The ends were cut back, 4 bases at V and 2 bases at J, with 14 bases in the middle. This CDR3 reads CASSSAPVINYGYTF. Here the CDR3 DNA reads TGTGCCAGCAGTTCAGCTCCGGTCATCAACTATGGCTACACCTTC.

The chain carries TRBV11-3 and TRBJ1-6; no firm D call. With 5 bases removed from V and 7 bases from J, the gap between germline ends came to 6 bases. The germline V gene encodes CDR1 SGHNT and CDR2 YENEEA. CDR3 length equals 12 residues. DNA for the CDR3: TGTGCCAGCAGCGTTGGGAATTCACCCCTCCACTTT. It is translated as CASSVGNSPLHF.

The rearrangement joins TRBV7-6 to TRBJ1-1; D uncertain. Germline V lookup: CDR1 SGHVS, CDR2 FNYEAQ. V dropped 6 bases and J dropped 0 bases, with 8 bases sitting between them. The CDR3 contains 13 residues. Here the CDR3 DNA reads TGTGCCAGCAGACTAATGATGAACACTGAAGCTTTCTTT. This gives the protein CASRLMMNTEAFF.